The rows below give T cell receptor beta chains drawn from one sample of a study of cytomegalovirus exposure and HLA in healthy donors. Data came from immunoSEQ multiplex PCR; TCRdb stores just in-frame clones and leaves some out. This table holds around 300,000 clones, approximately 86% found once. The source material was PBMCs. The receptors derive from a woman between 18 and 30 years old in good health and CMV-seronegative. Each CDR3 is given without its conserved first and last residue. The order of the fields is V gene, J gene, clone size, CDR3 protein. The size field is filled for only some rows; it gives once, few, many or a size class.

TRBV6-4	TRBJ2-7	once	ASSEDFGRNEQY
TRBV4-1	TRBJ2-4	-	ASSQGQGALSAQY
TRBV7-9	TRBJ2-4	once	ASSLLTSGRNIQY
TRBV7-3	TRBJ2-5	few	ASSLRGFGLAGDQETQY
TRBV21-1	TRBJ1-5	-	ASSKFYGGGRGNQPQH
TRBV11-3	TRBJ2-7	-	ASSLGPRSEQY
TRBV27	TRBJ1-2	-	ASSLSGTGVGYT
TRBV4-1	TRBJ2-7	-	ASSVGQGSYEQY
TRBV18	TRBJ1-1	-	ASSPPQGVLTEAF
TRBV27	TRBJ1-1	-	ASSLSKAQGVPEAF
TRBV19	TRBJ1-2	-	ASSRAGGYT
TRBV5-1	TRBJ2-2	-	ASSLDPGANTGELF
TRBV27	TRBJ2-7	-	ASSSRLRDSQY
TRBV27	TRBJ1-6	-	ASSLWGQERYNSPLH
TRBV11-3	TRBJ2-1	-	ASSLSASGGQEQF
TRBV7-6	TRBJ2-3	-	ASSLGSSSGTDTQY
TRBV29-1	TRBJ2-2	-	SVGGTGPNTGELF
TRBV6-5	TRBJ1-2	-	ASSYSSGRWGYT
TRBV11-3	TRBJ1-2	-	ASSPPGHRSYGYT
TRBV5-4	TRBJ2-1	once	ASSRTSGRSSYNEQF
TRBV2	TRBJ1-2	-	ASSRQGDGYGYT
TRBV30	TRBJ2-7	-	AWSPGYEQY
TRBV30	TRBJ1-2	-	AWSNTRYT
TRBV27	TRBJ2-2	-	ASSLASGDLTGELF
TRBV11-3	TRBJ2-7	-	ASSLGGLAASYEQY
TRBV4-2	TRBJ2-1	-	ASSQDPSGGRNEQF
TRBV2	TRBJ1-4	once	ASRASTGRQGKLF
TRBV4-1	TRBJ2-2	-	ASSPLGGWNTGELF
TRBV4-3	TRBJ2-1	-	ASSQDTYYNEQF
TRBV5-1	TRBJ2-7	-	ASSLTPDSMAYEQY
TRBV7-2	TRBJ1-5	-	ASSLPGDSSGSRPQH
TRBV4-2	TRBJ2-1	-	ASSQWTVGLADNEQF
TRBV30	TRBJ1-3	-	AWRGSGNTIY
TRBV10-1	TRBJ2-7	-	ASSESREDTEIEQY
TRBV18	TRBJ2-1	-	ASSPSTAGLNEQF
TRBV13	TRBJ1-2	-	ASSLGQGRGYT
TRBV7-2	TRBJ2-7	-	ASSLQGGQTYEQY
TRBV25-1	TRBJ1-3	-	ASSAAGSGNTIY
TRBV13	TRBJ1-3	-	ASSFRQGNSIY
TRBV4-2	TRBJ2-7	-	ASSQGSLAGGSYEQY
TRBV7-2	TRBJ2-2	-	ASSSNRLVTGELF
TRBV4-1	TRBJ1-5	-	ASSQDTGLSNQPQH
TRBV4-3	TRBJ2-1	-	ASSQERLAGRIYNEQF
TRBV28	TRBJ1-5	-	ASSRGGGGQPQH
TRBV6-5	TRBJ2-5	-	ASSLGGWETQY
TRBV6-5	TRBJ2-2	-	ASRLGLAGAEELF
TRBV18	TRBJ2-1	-	ASSIQINEQF
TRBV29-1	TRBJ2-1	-	SAGTGTSSYNEQF
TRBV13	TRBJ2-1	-	ASSLARLAGGEQF
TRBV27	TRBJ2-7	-	ASSHGANYEQY
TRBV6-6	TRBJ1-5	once	ASSPRWGPDNQPQH
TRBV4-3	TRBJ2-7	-	ASSQDLPGSGRYEQY
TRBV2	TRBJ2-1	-	ASSETGGGAHEQF
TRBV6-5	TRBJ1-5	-	ASSYGQNNQPQH
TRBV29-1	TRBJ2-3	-	SVEGYRGFTDTQY
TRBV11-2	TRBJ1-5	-	ASSRGPVGQPQH
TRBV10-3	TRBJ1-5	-	AISEGQEGQPQH
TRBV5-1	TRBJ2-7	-	ASSLPNSGLYEQY